The 21 T cell receptor beta chains in this list originate from one sample, sequenced in a study of blood T cell repertoires in COVID-19. Produced via immunoSEQ multiplex PCR; TCRdb's table is partial and in-frame only. Here the sample spans about 140,000 clones, over 70% being singletons. The sequencing sample was made of peripheral blood. The origin of the receptors is a man aged 50 to 60 with active COVID-19.

This rearrangement joins TRBV5-6 to TRBJ2-1, with D possibly being TRBD2 (5 bases). Per the germline V gene, CDR1 is SGHDT and CDR2 is YYEEEE. The CDR3 has 14 residues. V lost 4 bases, J lost 8 bases, and 16 bases lay in between. The CDR3 bases are TGTGCCAGCAGCCCCCCGGACGGGGTCTATGAGCAGTTCTTC. Translated: CASSPPDGVYEQFF.

The chain has TRBV5-5 and TRBJ2-1; 7 nucleotides match TRBD1. This CDR3 is 14 amino acids long. V lost 4 bases to trimming and J lost 9 bases; unmatched junction nucleotides: 10. The germline gives CDR1 SGHKS, CDR2 YYEKEE (reference sequence). This chain's CDR3 is CASSTDYRGSEQFF. CDR3 coding DNA: TGTGCCAGCAGCACAGACTACAGGGGCAGTGAGCAGTTCTTC. Variable domain in full (rest from reference TRBV5-5 and TRBJ2-1): DAGVTQSPTHLIKTRGQQVTLRCSPISGHKSVSWYQQVLGQGPQFIFQYYEKEERGRGNFPDRFSARQFPNYSSELNVNALLLGDSALYLCASSTDYRGSEQFFGPGTRLTVL.

The rearrangement joins TRBV12-3 or TRBV12-4 to TRBJ2-5; no clear D. This CDR3 has 11 residues. Trimming cost V 2 bases and J 4 bases, with 2 bases left between them. The CDR3 DNA is TGTGCCAGCAGTTTACTAGAGACCCAGTACTTC. This sequence encodes CASSLLETQYF.

J is TRBJ2-2 and V is TRBV7-2; tentative D call: TRBD1 (5 bases). The CDR3 spans 13 residues. V shed 5 bases and J shed 6 bases, with 10 bases lying between them. CDR1 is SGHTA and CDR2 is FQGNSA in the germline V gene. CDR3 sequence (DNA): TGTGCCAGCAGCCGACAGCCTCCCGGGGAGCTGTTTTTT. Encoded protein: CASSRQPPGELFF.

A single count supports this clone. The chain carries TRBV29-1 and TRBJ1-2, with TRBD1 matching 7 bases. Per germline, CDR1 SQVTM and CDR2 ANQGSEA. The CDR3 runs to 16 residues. Germline trimming cut 5 bases from V and 0 bases from J; bases unmatched to any gene: 12. The CDR3 coding sequence is TGCAGCGTTCTCACCTTAGGGGACAGCGCTAACTATGGCTACACCTTC. Its protein product is CSVLTLGDSANYGYTF.

CDR3 nucleotides: TGTGCCAGCAGTCGGGGGACACCCCACAGCTCCTACAATGAGCAGTTCTTC. This encodes CASSRGTPHSSYNEQFF. The rearrangement links TRBV6-6 to TRBJ2-1; possibly TRBD1 or TRBD2 for D (6 bases each). CDR3 length equals 17 residues. Trimming cost V 5 bases and J 0 bases, with 17 bases left between them. Germline CDR1 MNHNY, CDR2 SVGAGI (reference sequence).

The V call is TRBV6-5, the J call TRBJ1-2; 7 bases are shared with TRBD1. V gave up 10 bases and J gave up 6 bases; unmatched junction bases: 11. This CDR3 has 13 residues. The germline V gene encodes CDR1 MNHEY and CDR2 SVGAGI. CDR3 nucleotide sequence: TGTGCCACCACCGCCGGGACAGTTAATGGCTACACCTTC. Amino acid sequence: CATTAGTVNGYTF.

This clone was found a few times. This chain uses TRBV30 with TRBJ2-7, with 12 bases lining up with TRBD1. Germline CDR1 is GTSNPN and CDR2 is SVGIG (reference sequence). The V and J ends lost 7 bases and 2 bases, in that order; junction bases with no gene match: 15. The CDR3 runs to 17 residues. CDR3 bases: TGTGCCTTCCTCCGGGACAGGGGGCGGGGTGCGACCTACGAGCAGTACTTC. Its protein product is CAFLRDRGRGATYEQYF.

The chain has TRBV19 and TRBJ2-3, with D possibly TRBD1 on 6 matching bases. CDR3 length: 16 amino acids. Between the trimmed V and J ends, which lost 0 bases and 1 base, there was a span of 11 bases. Germline CDR1 and CDR2: LNHDA and SQIVND (reference sequence). The CDR3 protein is CASSIDVSGGTDTQYF. CDR3 DNA sequence: TGTGCCAGTAGTATAGATGTGTCAGGGGGCACAGATACGCAGTATTTT.

V and J are TRBV7-3 and TRBJ2-1; 7 nucleotides line up with TRBD2. With V trimmed by 0 bases and J by 10 bases, 9 bases remained unmatched. The CDR3 is 15 residues long. The germline V gene has CDR1 SGHTA and CDR2 FQGTGA. CDR3 nucleotide sequence: TGTGCCAGCAGCTTAACTGGGGGAGGGGATTCCGAGCAGTTCTTC. Translating gives CASSLTGGGDSEQFF.

The rearrangement links TRBV6-5 to TRBJ2-1; possibly TRBD2 for D (6 bases). V lost 5 bases, J lost 5 bases, and 13 bases lay in between. Per the germline V gene, CDR1 is MNHEY and CDR2 is SVGAGI. The CDR3 runs to 14 residues. The CDR3 nucleotides are TGTGCCAGCAGTCGACTAGTTAGGGACAATGAGCAGTTCTTC. This sequence encodes CASSRLVRDNEQFF.

CDR3 residues: CASSYGGQGLHEQYF. The CDR3 coding sequence is TGTGCCAGCAGTTACGGGGGACAGGGGTTACACGAGCAGTACTTC. V and J are TRBV6-5 and TRBJ2-7; 10 bases align to TRBD1. This CDR3 is 15 amino acids long. The germline gives CDR1 MNHEY, CDR2 SVGAGI. The junction had 6 bases not matched to a gene; V was cut back by 2 bases and J by 5 bases.

V and J are TRBV21-1 and TRBJ2-5; the D segment call TRBD2 is taken from the table without a DNA check. TRBV21-1 counts as a pseudogene. CDR3 size: 14 residues. The CDR3 sequence: CASIAPRGKETQYF. The CDR3, as DNA: TGTGCCAGCATTGCCCCCCGGGGGAAAGAGACCCAGTACTTC.

V gene TRBV7-9 combines with J gene TRBJ2-3; 8 bases match TRBD2. Germline-derived CDR1 and CDR2 are SEHNR and FQNEAQ (reference sequence). The V and J ends lost 5 bases and 2 bases, in that order; junction bases with no gene match: 6. The CDR3 has 15 amino acids. The CDR3 sequence: CASSAPRGATDTQYF. The CDR3 DNA follows: TGTGCCAGCAGCGCCCCGCGGGGGGCCACAGATACGCAGTATTTT.

The gene calls are TRBV30 and TRBJ2-5; 8 nucleotides agree with TRBD1. Germline V lookup: CDR1 GTSNPN, CDR2 SVGIG (reference sequence). Trimming took 7 bases from V and 0 from J; bases not matched to a gene: 10. CDR3 length: 15 residues. The DNA of the CDR3 is TGTGCCTTCCAAGCAGGGGGCTTCCACCAAGAGACCCAGTACTTC. Translated, it gives CAFQAGGFHQETQYF. The full variable domain, completed using reference TRBV30 and TRBJ2-5, is SQTIHQWPATLVQPVGSPLSLECTVEGTSNPNLYWYRQAAGRGLQLLFYSVGIGQISSEVPQNLSASRPQDRQFILSSKKLLLSDSGFYLCAFQAGGFHQETQYFGPGTRLLVL.

The chain has TRBV4-1 and TRBJ2-2; D is uncertain. The CDR3 has 17 residues. The V gene lost 1 base and the J gene lost 0 bases, with 12 bases spanning the gap. Germline V gene data show CDR1 as MGHRA and CDR2 as YSYEKL. CDR3 DNA: TGCGCCAGCAGCCAAGGCCGACTGCATTCGAACACCGGGGAGCTGTTTTTT. Protein sequence: CASSQGRLHSNTGELFF.

V and J are TRBV11-2 and TRBJ1-1; D is ambiguous. CDR3 size: 14 residues. With 5 bases removed from V and 3 bases from J, the gap between germline ends came to 13 bases. In germline, CDR1 is SGHAT, CDR2 FQNNGV. CDR3: CASSPRWADTEAFF. CDR3 DNA: TGTGCCAGCAGCCCCCGATGGGCTGACACTGAAGCTTTCTTT.

This clone appeared once. J is TRBJ1-1 and V is TRBV6-5; D might be TRBD1 (5 bases). CDR1 is MNHEY and CDR2 is SVGAGI in the germline V gene. CDR3 length: 14 amino acids. V dropped 6 bases and J dropped 0 bases, with 11 bases sitting between them. DNA for the CDR3: TGTGCCAGCAGGGGGGGGAGGGTGAACACTGAAGCTTTCTTT. Protein: CASRGGRVNTEAFF.

The J gene is TRBJ1-2, the V gene TRBV5-1; 7 nucleotides align to TRBD1. Germline lookup yields CDR1 SGHRS and CDR2 YFSETQ. The CDR3 has 14 amino acids. The V and J ends lost 4 bases and 8 bases, in that order; junction bases with no gene match: 11. DNA for the CDR3: TGCGCCAGCAGCGCCCTGGGGACAGAGGTCGGCTACACCTTC. This encodes CASSALGTEVGYTF.

V is TRBV19 and J is TRBJ1-5; possibly TRBD1 for D (6 bases). Germline CDR1 LNHDA, CDR2 SQIVND (reference sequence). The germline V and J ends were trimmed by 8 bases and 5 bases, with 16 bases remaining between them. The CDR3 sequence is 14 residues long. CDR3 in amino acids: CASVNREVDQPQHF. The CDR3 nucleotides read TGTGCCAGTGTGAACAGGGAAGTAGATCAGCCCCAGCATTTT.

This rearrangement joins TRBV6-5 to TRBJ2-1, with TRBD2 matching 8 bases. The germline V gene has CDR1 MNHEY and CDR2 SVGAGI. The V segment lost 8 bases and the J segment 6 bases; nucleotides outside the gene matches: 6. CDR3 size: 13 residues. The CDR3 coding sequence is TGTGCCAGCGGCTCGGGGGGGCTCAATGAGCAGTTCTTC. This gives the protein CASGSGGLNEQFF.